The clone carrying this TCR beta chain was detected only a few times. The entry originates in a study of blood T cell repertoires in COVID-19. This CDR3 comprises 19 residues. After removal of 1 base from V and 2 bases from J, the junction contained 12 bases not matched to a gene. Looked up from germline, CDR1 is MGHRA and CDR2 is YSYEKL. Clones were read by immunoSEQ multiplex PCR, and TCRdb kept only the in-frame ones, dropping some. This sample has over 100,000 clones, with around 83% found just once. The sequenced sample was peripheral blood. This chain connects TRBV4-1 to TRBJ1-4, with 8 bases identical to TRBD1. This sequence was found in a man between 35 and 55 years old with acute or convalescent COVID-19. CDR3 bases: TGCGCCAGCAGCCAAGTACTCGGTCGGCAGGGGGCGACTAATGAAAAACTGTTTTTT. Translated: CASSQVLGRQGATNEKLFF.